This T cell receptor beta chain is drawn from a study of T cell responses to AZD1222 COVID-19 vaccine. Findings and caveats of the study: In all cases, repertoires were sampled only after the peak T cell response. Spike was spanned by vaccine-associated CD4 TCRs, which were dominant at 160-218 and 743-854. Reportedly, nearly half the spike-specific TCRs target unmutated variant regions.

Germline V gives CDR1 SGHTA, CDR2 FQGNSA. J lost 4 bases, V lost 0 bases, and 5 bases had no gene match. The CDR3 is 15 residues long. Here immunoSEQ multiplex PCR was the method, and the copy in TCRdb shows in-frame clones only, minus some. This sample carries roughly 100,000 clones, about 91% of them seen once, and the ten largest clones take over 35%. With regard to this clone: Its antigen is currently unknown.

The chain has TRBV7-2 and TRBJ1-2; 7 positions match TRBD1. The receptor's source is an adult who received the AZD1222 COVID-19 vaccine. The sample consisted of peripheral blood, taken 28 days after the second AZD1222 dose. CDR3 sequence: CASSLAEGALYGYTF. The CDR3 DNA sequence: TGTGCCAGCAGCTTAGCGGAGGGGGCCCTCTATGGCTACACCTTC.